Sequencing of this T cell receptor beta chain was carried out in a study of identical twins. This clonotype was seen ten or more times. V lost 0 bases and J 5 bases, leaving 15 bases between the germline ends. This CDR3 comprises 16 residues. Germline CDR1 is SGHAT and CDR2 is FQNNGV. TCRdb reanalysed the 5' RACE reads using MiXCR and keeps one entry per CDR3 protein. The data contain about 200,000 distinct CDR3 sequences, around 8.1% of them singletons. The same data also contributed to another study, on yellow fever vaccine responses in identical twins.

V gene TRBV11-2 combines with J gene TRBJ2-3; D is perhaps TRBD2 (5 bases). The source of this sequence is a woman younger than 30 in good health. Source material: memory (CD45RO+) T cells sorted from blood. CDR3 in amino acids: CASSLEWTEIVDTQYF. CDR3 bases: TGTGCCAGCAGCTTAGAGTGGACTGAGATCGTAGATACGCAGTATTTT.